These 9 T cell receptor beta chains were all obtained from the same sample, sequenced in a study of CD8+ T cells in alopecia areata. Extracted RNA was reverse transcribed into cDNA, the sequencing template. Generated by immunoSEQ multiplex PCR, the TCRdb table keeps only in-frame clones and is missing some. Found here are 150,000 to 250,000 clones, 55% to 75% of them singletons; the top ten hold under 7%. Treatment given: oral pan-JAK inhibitor, 5-10 mg twice daily. The input for sequencing was CD4+ T cells sorted from blood, taken at week 24, from a patient treated with tofacitinib. All receptors come from a human donor with alopecia areata.

The rearrangement uses TRBV30 and TRBJ2-7; 7 bases map to TRBD2. CDR3 length: 13 residues. Germline-derived CDR1 and CDR2 are GTSNPN and SVGIG (reference sequence). V was pared by 1 base and J by 6 bases, with 6 bases of the junction left unmatched. The CDR3 nucleotides read TGTGCCTGGAGTGAGACTAGCCGGACCGAGCAGTACTTC. Translated: CAWSETSRTEQYF.

About this clone: This CDR3 is also generated by other DNA sequences in the sample. The chain employs TRBV6-5 and TRBJ1-1, with a weak D call TRBD1 (5 bases). Germline V gene data show CDR1 as MNHEY and CDR2 as SVGAGI. This CDR3 has 14 residues. V dropped 5 bases and J dropped 0 bases, with 10 bases sitting between them. In DNA, the CDR3 is TGTGCCAGCAGTACAGGACGGATGAACACTGAAGCTTTCTTT. Translation: CASSTGRMNTEAFF.

This rearrangement joins TRBV19 to TRBJ1-5; 9 nucleotides line up with TRBD1. Germline CDR1 is LNHDA and CDR2 is SQIVND (reference sequence). The CDR3 has 17 amino acids. V was pared by 7 bases and J by 1 base, with 11 bases of the junction left unmatched. This chain's CDR3 is CASIGTGRGGSNQPQHF. In DNA, the CDR3 is TGTGCCAGTATTGGGACAGGGAGGGGCGGGAGCAATCAGCCCCAGCATTTT.

The chain uses TRBV15 and TRBJ2-5; D ambiguous. CDR1 and CDR2 from the germline V gene are LNHNV and YYDKDF (reference sequence). V lost 5 bases and J lost 4, with 5 bases in between. The CDR3 runs 11 residues. CDR3 nucleotide sequence: TGTGCCACCAGCGGAAGAGAGACCCAGTACTTC. As protein: CATSGRETQYF.

This clone was picked up a small number of times. This chain connects TRBV19 to TRBJ2-7, with D tentatively TRBD2 (5 bases). From germline, CDR1 is LNHDA and CDR2 SQIVND (reference sequence). CDR3 size: 14 residues. Trimming removed 5 bases at V and 0 bases at J, with 11 bases between. The chain's CDR3 is CASSPSGSSYEQYF. CDR3 coding DNA: TGTGCCAGTAGTCCCAGCGGCAGCTCCTACGAGCAGTACTTC.

This chain uses TRBV7-8 with TRBJ2-5; perhaps TRBD2 as D (6 bases). The CDR3 contains 14 residues. The germline CDR1 and CDR2 sequences are SGHVS and FQNEAQ. Trimming stripped 1 base from V and 2 bases from J, with 8 bases between. The CDR3: CASSLVREQETQYF. In DNA, the CDR3 is TGTGCCAGCAGCTTAGTACGGGAGCAAGAGACCCAGTACTTC.

The V and J genes are TRBV11-3 and TRBJ2-5; tentative D call: TRBD2 (7 bases). V shed 1 base and J shed 5 bases, with 17 bases lying between them. This CDR3 has 16 residues. Per germline, CDR1 SGHNT and CDR2 YENEEA. This chain's CDR3 is CASSLGGGGSYETQYF. The CDR3 coding sequence is TGTGCCAGCAGCTTAGGAGGGGGAGGGAGTTACGAGACCCAGTACTTC.

The V call is TRBV6-5, the J call TRBJ2-7; D possibly corresponds to TRBD1 (5 bases). This CDR3 region has 12 residues. The V gene's germline CDR1 is MNHEY and CDR2 SVGAGI. V was shortened by 6 bases and J by 3 bases, with 9 bases between the two germline ends. The CDR3 bases are TGTGCCAGCAGGGGGCTTCTCTACGAGCAGTACTTC. Translated, it gives CASRGLLYEQYF.

This chain links TRBV4-1 with TRBJ2-2; D gene ambiguous. V shed 0 bases and J shed 6 bases, with 8 bases lying between them. CDR3 size: 14 residues. CDR1 and CDR2 from the germline V gene are MGHRA and YSYEKL. CDR3 protein: CASSQDITPGELFF. Written as DNA, the CDR3 is TGCGCCAGCAGCCAAGATATAACACCCGGGGAGCTGTTTTTT.